These T cell receptor beta chains were read from a single sample in a study of blood T cells in healthy people across ages. In TCRdb, the 5' RACE reads were re-called with MiXCR into one record per CDR3 protein. The table shows some 730,000 distinct CDR3 sequences, with about a fifth occurring only once. The sequencing sample was made of blood. The receptors shown here come from a man aged 65 to 79 in good health. Both conserved end residues are part of each CDR3. The D gene is left open where the match is weak. Clone size is stated in some rows and not others, as once, few, many or a class when expanded.

j_call: TRBJ1-1; clone_size: few; v_call: TRBV10-3; d_call: -; cdr3_aa: CAISEDIAASTEAFF; cdr3_nt: TGTGCCATCAGTGAGGATATCGCGGCAAGTACTGAAGCTTTCTTT
j_call: TRBJ1-5; clone_size: few; v_call: TRBV20-1; d_call: -; cdr3_aa: CSAQYSNQPQHF; cdr3_nt: TGCAGTGCGCAGTATAGCAATCAGCCCCAGCATTTT
j_call: TRBJ2-5; clone_size: few; v_call: TRBV19; d_call: TRBD2; cdr3_aa: CASRLAGGETQYF; cdr3_nt: TGTGCCAGTAGACTAGCGGGCGGAGAGACCCAGTACTTC
j_call: TRBJ1-1; clone_size: few; v_call: TRBV12-3/TRBV12-4; d_call: TRBD1; cdr3_aa: CASSIQGTEAFF; cdr3_nt: TGTGCCAGCAGCATACAGGGGACTGAAGCTTTCTTT
j_call: TRBJ2-5; clone_size: -; v_call: TRBV11-2; d_call: -; cdr3_aa: CASSTEGRLQETQYF; cdr3_nt: TGTGCCAGCAGCACAGAGGGACGGCTCCAAGAGACCCAGTACTTC
j_call: TRBJ1-1; clone_size: -; v_call: TRBV18; d_call: TRBD1; cdr3_aa: CASSFSILGTGGTEAFF; cdr3_nt: TGTGCCAGCTCATTCTCGATACTTGGGACAGGGGGCACTGAAGCTTTCTTT
j_call: TRBJ2-7; clone_size: -; v_call: TRBV28; d_call: -; cdr3_aa: CASKRSTSIRGEQYF; cdr3_nt: TGTGCCAGCAAACGTTCGACTAGCATCAGGGGCGAGCAGTACTTC
j_call: TRBJ1-6; clone_size: -; v_call: TRBV5-1; d_call: -; cdr3_aa: CASSLGGSKYSPLHF; cdr3_nt: TGCGCCAGCAGCTTAGGGGGGTCCAAGTATTCACCCCTCCACTTT
j_call: TRBJ1-2; clone_size: few; v_call: TRBV27; d_call: -; cdr3_aa: CASSFRPTGNYGYTF; cdr3_nt: TGTGCCAGCAGTTTTCGGCCGACCGGTAACTATGGCTACACCTTC
j_call: TRBJ1-3; clone_size: few; v_call: TRBV20-1; d_call: -; cdr3_aa: CSARREGDTIYF; cdr3_nt: TGCAGTGCTAGACGCGAGGGAGACACCATATATTTT
j_call: TRBJ1-2; clone_size: many; v_call: TRBV5-1; d_call: -; cdr3_aa: CASSLEGAWVYGYTF; cdr3_nt: TGCGCCAGCAGCTTGGAAGGGGCGTGGGTCTATGGCTACACCTTC
j_call: TRBJ1-2; clone_size: few; v_call: TRBV10-3; d_call: -; cdr3_aa: CATGDDGTPHYGYTF; cdr3_nt: TGTGCCACGGGTGATGATGGGACTCCGCACTATGGCTACACCTTC
j_call: TRBJ1-6; clone_size: -; v_call: TRBV20-1; d_call: TRBD1; cdr3_aa: CSAQPPTGGRDSPLHF; cdr3_nt: TGCAGTGCCCAACCTCCGACAGGGGGTCGGGATTCACCCCTCCACTTT
j_call: TRBJ2-3; clone_size: -; v_call: TRBV5-5; d_call: -; cdr3_aa: CASSLGTSWADTQYF; cdr3_nt: TGTGCCAGCAGCTTAGGGACTTCTTGGGCAGATACGCAGTATTTT